The 9 T cell receptor beta chains listed next were all sequenced from one sample in a study of cytomegalovirus exposure and HLA in healthy donors. PCR primers comprised 60 Vbeta and 13 Jbeta primers. The assay was immunoSEQ multiplex PCR, and TCRdb's table has in-frame clones only and misses some. The sample shows some 130,000 clones, 60% to 80% of them seen only once. The sample comprised PBMCs. The receptor source for this set is a female donor in good health and CMV-seronegative.

The chain uses TRBV28 and TRBJ1-5; TRBD1 is a possible D gene (6 bases). CDR1 is MDHEN, CDR2 SYDVKM, per germline. This CDR3 is built from 14 residues. The V gene lost 4 bases and the J gene lost 6 bases, with 13 bases spanning the gap. The CDR3 coding sequence is TGTGCCAGCAGTTCGTCAGGGGATAGTCAGCCCCAGCATTTT. Encoded protein: CASSSSGDSQPQHF.

The chain employs TRBV9 and TRBJ2-3; no definite D call. Per germline, CDR1 SGDLS and CDR2 YYNGEE. The V and J ends lost 0 bases and 5 bases respectively, with 16 bases between them. This CDR3 region has 16 residues. The CDR3 reads CASSVGSMIAGDTQYF. The CDR3 DNA sequence: TGTGCCAGCAGCGTAGGCAGCATGATTGCAGGAGATACGCAGTATTTT.

The chain combines TRBV19 with TRBJ2-7, with a tentative D call TRBD1 (6 bases). The V end was cut by 5 bases, the J end by 2 bases, with 16 bases between. From germline, CDR1 is LNHDA and CDR2 SQIVND (reference sequence). The CDR3 is 15 residues long. CDR3 DNA sequence: TGTGCCAGTAGTCAAAGGACAGACGGCCCCTACGAGCAGTACTTC. Protein sequence: CASSQRTDGPYEQYF.

The chain uses TRBV5-4 and TRBJ1-4; 7 bases align to TRBD1. Losses at the gene ends were 1 base for V and 7 bases for J; bases not matched to a gene: 7. The CDR3 is made up of 15 amino acids. Germline CDR1 reads SGHNT; CDR2 reads YYREEE (reference sequence). The DNA for the CDR3 is TGTGCCAGCAGCTTGAATAAACAGGGGAGTGAAAAACTGTTTTTT. It yields the protein CASSLNKQGSEKLFF.

This clone was seen a single time. The rearrangement uses TRBV4-3 and TRBJ1-3; D might be TRBD1 (6 bases). The CDR3 covers 15 residues. V was trimmed by 0 bases and J by 3 bases, leaving 9 bases between them. Germline CDR1 and CDR2: LGHNA and YSLEER. CDR3 in amino acids: CASSQDSGVGNTIYF. CDR3 DNA: TGCGCCAGCAGCCAAGACTCAGGGGTTGGAAACACCATATATTTT.

The chain links TRBV9 to TRBJ2-3; TRBD2 matches at 9 bases. The junction had 12 bases not matched to a gene; V was cut back by 4 bases and J by 9 bases. The CDR3 spans 15 residues. Germline V gene data show CDR1 as SGDLS and CDR2 as YYNGEE. The CDR3 DNA sequence: TGTGCCAGCAGCCCTCTTAGCGGGAGAGGGAACACGCAGTATTTT. Protein: CASSPLSGRGNTQYF.

This clone appeared once. This sequence joins TRBV4-3 and TRBJ1-2; D not resolved. With 0 bases removed from V and 5 bases from J, the gap between germline ends came to 16 bases. The CDR3 spans 16 residues. Per germline, CDR1 LGHNA and CDR2 YSLEER. The CDR3 protein is CASSQDVSKAAYGYTF. CDR3 nucleotide sequence: TGCGCCAGCAGCCAAGATGTATCTAAGGCGGCTTATGGCTACACCTTC.

The CDR3 spells CASSLGQSSYNEQFF. CDR3 DNA: TGCGCCAGCAGCTTGGGACAGAGCTCCTACAATGAGCAGTTCTTC. The genes are TRBV5-1 and TRBJ2-1; D might be TRBD1 (5 bases). This CDR3 is built from 15 residues. Germline lookup yields CDR1 SGHRS and CDR2 YFSETQ. Trimming removed 0 bases at V and 0 bases at J, with 7 bases between.

The sample holds a few counts of this clone. This chain connects TRBV11-2 to TRBJ2-5, with TRBD2 as a possible D gene (6 bases). V lost 4 bases to trimming and J lost 4 bases, with 25 bases between them. CDR1 is SGHAT, CDR2 FQNNGV, per germline. The CDR3 consists of 18 residues. The CDR3 loop reads CASSYRRAMEGGRETQYF. The CDR3 coding sequence is TGTGCCAGCAGCTACCGACGGGCAATGGAGGGAGGCAGAGAGACCCAGTACTTC.